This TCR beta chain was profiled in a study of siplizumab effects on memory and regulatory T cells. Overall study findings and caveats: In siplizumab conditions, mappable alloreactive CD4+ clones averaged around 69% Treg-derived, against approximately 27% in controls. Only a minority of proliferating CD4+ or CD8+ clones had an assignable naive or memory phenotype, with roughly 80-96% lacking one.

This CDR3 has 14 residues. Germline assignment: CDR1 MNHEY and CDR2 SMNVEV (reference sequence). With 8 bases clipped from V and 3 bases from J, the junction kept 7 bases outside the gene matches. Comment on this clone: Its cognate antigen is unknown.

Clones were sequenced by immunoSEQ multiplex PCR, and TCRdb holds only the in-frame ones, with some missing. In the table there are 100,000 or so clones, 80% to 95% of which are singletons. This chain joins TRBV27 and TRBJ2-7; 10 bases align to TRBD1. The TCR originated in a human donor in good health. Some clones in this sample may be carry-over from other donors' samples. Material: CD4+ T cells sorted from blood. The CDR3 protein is CASGGQGGYYEQYF. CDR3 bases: TGTGCCAGCGGAGGACAGGGGGGCTACTACGAGCAGTACTTC.